This T cell receptor beta chain was observed in a study of cytotoxic CD8 clonotypes in ibrutinib-treated CLL. The CDR3 is 16 amino acids. V was shortened by 7 bases and J by 1 base, with 17 bases between the two germline ends. Germline CDR1 and CDR2: SGHRS and YFSETQ. Measured with immunoSEQ multiplex PCR; TCRdb has only the in-frame clones, and not every one. Among roughly 200,000 clones listed, 65% to 80% were seen once. The source was PBMCs, collected after 12 months of ibrutinib treatment. The source of this sequence is a human donor with chronic lymphocytic leukemia. The V gene is TRBV5-1, the J gene TRBJ2-2; TRBD1 is a possible D gene (6 bases). The CDR3 sequence: CASQTGNRQNTGELFF. For the CDR3, the DNA is TGCGCCAGCCAAACAGGGAATCGCCAGAACACCGGGGAGCTGTTTTTT.